This TCR beta chain was sequenced during a study of blood T cell repertoires in COVID-19. Followed over time, Seattle patients had been enrolled while infection was active. V was cut by 5 bases and J by 0 bases, with 9 bases left in between. In germline, CDR1 is SGHTA, CDR2 FQGTGA. This CDR3 spans 14 amino acids. Using immunoSEQ multiplex PCR, the repertoire was profiled, and TCRdb retains in-frame clones only, with some absent. This table has about 210,000 clones, approximately 85% appearing once. The sample taken for sequencing was peripheral blood. The TCR comes from a man aged 50 or older with COVID-19, enrolled during active disease. The rearrangement joins TRBV7-3 to TRBJ2-3; D is possibly TRBD2 (6 bases). The DNA of the CDR3 is TGTGCCAGCAGCCTCGGGACTAGCACAGATACGCAGTATTTT. Amino acid sequence: CASSLGTSTDTQYF.